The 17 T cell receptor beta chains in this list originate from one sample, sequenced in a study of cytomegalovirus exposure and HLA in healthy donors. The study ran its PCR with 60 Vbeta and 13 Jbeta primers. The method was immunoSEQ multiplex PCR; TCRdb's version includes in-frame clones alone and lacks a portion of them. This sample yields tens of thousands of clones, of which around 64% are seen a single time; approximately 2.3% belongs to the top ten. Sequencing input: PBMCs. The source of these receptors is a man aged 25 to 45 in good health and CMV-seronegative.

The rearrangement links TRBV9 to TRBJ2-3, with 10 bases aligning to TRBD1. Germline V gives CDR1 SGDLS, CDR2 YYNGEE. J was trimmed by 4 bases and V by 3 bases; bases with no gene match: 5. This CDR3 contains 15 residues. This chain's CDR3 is CASSGAGTGADTQYF. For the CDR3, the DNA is TGTGCCAGCAGCGGCGCCGGGACAGGGGCAGATACGCAGTATTTT.

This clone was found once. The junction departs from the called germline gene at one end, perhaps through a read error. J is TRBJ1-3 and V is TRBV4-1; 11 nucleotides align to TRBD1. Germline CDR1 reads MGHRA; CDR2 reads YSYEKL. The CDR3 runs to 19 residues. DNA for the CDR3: TGCGCCAGCAGCCAATACAAGGGACAGGGGGATATCTCTGGAAGCACCATATATTTT. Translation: CASSQYKGQGDISGSTIYF.

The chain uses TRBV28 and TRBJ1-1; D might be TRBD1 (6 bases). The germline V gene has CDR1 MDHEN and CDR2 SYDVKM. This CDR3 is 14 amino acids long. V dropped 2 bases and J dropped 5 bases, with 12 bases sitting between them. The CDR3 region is CASSLTGSGTEAFF. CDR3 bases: TGTGCCAGCAGTTTAACAGGGAGTGGGACTGAAGCTTTCTTT.

The DNA for the CDR3 is TGTGCCAGCTCACCGTCTTACAGCTCCTACGAGCAGTACTTC. Its translation: CASSPSYSSYEQYF. The chain couples TRBV18 to TRBJ2-7; D gene ambiguous. CDR3 length: 14 amino acids. The germline CDR1 and CDR2 sequences are KGHSH and LQKENI. The V end lost 3 bases, the J end lost 0 bases, and 9 bases lay between the germline ends.

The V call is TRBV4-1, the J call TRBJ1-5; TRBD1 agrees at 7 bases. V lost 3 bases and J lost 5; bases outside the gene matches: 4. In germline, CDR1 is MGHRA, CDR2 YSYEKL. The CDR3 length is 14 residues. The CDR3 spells CASSHGGQDQPQHF. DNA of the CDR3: TGCGCCAGCAGCCACGGTGGACAGGATCAGCCCCAGCATTTT.

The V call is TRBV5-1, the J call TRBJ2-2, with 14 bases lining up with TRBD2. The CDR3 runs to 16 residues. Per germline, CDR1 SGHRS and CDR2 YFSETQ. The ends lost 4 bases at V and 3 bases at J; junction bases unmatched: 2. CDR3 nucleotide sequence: TGCGCCAGCAGCAGGGGACTAGCGGGAGACACCGGGGAGCTGTTTTTT. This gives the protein CASSRGLAGDTGELFF.

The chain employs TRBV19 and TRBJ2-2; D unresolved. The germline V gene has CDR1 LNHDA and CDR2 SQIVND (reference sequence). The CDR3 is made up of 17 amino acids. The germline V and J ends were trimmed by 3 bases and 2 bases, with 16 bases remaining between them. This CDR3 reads CASSIPSWADNTGELFF. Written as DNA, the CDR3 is TGTGCCAGTAGTATCCCCTCCTGGGCAGACAACACCGGGGAGCTGTTTTTT.

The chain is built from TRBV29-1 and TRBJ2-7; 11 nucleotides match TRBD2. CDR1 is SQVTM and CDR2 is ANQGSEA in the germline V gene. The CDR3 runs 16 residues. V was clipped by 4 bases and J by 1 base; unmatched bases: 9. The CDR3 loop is CSVATSGTTRSYEQYF. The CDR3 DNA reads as TGCAGCGTTGCGACTAGCGGGACAACCAGATCCTACGAGCAGTACTTC.

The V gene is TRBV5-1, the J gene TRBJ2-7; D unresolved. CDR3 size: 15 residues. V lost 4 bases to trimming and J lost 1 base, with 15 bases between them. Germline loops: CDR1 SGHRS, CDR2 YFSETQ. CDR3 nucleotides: TGCGCCAGCAGCCCCTCCCTAGGCGGATCCTACGAGCAGTACTTC. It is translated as CASSPSLGGSYEQYF.

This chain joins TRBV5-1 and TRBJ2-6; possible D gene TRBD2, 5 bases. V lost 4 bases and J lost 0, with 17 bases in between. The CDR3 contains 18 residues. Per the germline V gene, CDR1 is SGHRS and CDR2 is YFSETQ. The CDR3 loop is CASSRNGDGYSGANVLTF. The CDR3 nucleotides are TGCGCCAGCAGCCGGAACGGGGATGGATACTCTGGGGCCAACGTCCTGACTTTC.

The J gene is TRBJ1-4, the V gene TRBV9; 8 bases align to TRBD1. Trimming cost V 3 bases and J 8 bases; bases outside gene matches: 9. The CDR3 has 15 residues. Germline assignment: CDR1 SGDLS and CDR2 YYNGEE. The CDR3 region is CASSAQGVSGEKLFF. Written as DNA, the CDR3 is TGTGCCAGCAGCGCACAGGGGGTATCGGGGGAAAAACTGTTTTTT.

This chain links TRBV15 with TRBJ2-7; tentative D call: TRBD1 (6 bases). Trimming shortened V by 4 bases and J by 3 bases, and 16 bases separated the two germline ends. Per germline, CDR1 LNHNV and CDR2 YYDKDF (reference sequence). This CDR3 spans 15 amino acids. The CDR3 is CATSIRTELGYEQYF. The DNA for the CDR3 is TGTGCCACCAGCATCCGGACAGAGCTTGGCTACGAGCAGTACTTC.

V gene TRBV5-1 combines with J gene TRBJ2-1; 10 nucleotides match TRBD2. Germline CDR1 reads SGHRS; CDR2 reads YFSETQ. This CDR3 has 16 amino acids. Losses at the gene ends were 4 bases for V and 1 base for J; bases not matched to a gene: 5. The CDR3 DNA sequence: TGCGCCAGCAGCCCGGGGACTAGCGTATCCTACAATGAGCAGTTCTTC. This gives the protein CASSPGTSVSYNEQFF.

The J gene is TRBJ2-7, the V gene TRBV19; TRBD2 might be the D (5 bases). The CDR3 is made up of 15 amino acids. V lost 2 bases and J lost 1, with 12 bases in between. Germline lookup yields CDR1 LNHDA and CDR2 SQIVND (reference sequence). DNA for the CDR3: TGTGCCAGTAGTATATACGAGTCGGGGTCCTACGAGCAGTACTTC. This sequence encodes CASSIYESGSYEQYF.

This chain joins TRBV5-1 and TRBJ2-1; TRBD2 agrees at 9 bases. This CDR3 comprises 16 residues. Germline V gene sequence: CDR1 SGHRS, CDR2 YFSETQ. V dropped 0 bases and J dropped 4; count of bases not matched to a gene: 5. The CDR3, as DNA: TGCGCCAGCAGCTTGGATAGCGGGAGATTTTACAATGAGCAGTTCTTC. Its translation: CASSLDSGRFYNEQFF.

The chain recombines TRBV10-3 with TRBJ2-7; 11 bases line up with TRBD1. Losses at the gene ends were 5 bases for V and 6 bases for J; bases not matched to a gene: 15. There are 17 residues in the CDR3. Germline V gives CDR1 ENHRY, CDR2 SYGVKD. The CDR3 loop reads CAISINSGGQGASEQYF. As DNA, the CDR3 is TGTGCCATCAGTATAAATTCAGGAGGACAGGGGGCCAGCGAGCAGTACTTC.

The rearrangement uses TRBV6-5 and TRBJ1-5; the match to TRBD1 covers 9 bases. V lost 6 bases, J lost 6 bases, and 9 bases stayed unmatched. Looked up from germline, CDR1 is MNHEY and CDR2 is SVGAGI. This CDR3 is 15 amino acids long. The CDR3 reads CASRPRTGGTQPQHF. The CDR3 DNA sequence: TGTGCCAGCAGACCCCGAACAGGGGGCACTCAGCCCCAGCATTTT.